This TCR beta chain originates from a study of blood T cell repertoires in COVID-19. Study background: COVID-19 samples, acute and convalescent, were from the United States, Italy and Spain.

The germline V gene encodes CDR1 SEHNR and CDR2 FQNEAQ (reference sequence). V was shortened by 1 base and J by 5 bases, with 3 bases between the two germline ends. The CDR3 is 12 amino acids. Seattle-derived patients entered the study during active infection and were followed longitudinally. With respect to this clone: This CDR3 is also generated by other DNA sequences in the sample.

In the source study's methods: Reference gene primer amplification gave nucleated cell count estimates. The method was immunoSEQ multiplex PCR; TCRdb's version includes in-frame clones alone and lacks a portion of them. The D gene and trimming were derived from the DNA, and the V and J assignments and clone size from that table. The table lists some 290,000 clones, around 91% of them singletons. The clonotype was recovered from a woman aged 40 to 50 with COVID-19, enrolled during active disease. Sequenced sample: peripheral blood. The rearrangement links TRBV7-9 to TRBJ1-5; D not certain. The CDR3: CASSLVDQPQHF. In DNA, the CDR3 is TGTGCCAGCAGCTTAGTCGATCAGCCCCAGCATTTT.